These T cell receptor beta chains were read from a single sample in a study of PD-1 blockade in classical Hodgkin lymphoma. Assay used: immunoSEQ multiplex PCR; TCRdb lists only in-frame clones, some missing. The sample comprises 25,000 to 35,000 clones, under 90% of which are singletons, and approximately 0.81% rests with the top ten. The sequencing here drew on CD4+ T cells from blood, taken before the fourth cycle of nivolumab. Receptors originate from a human donor with classical Hodgkin lymphoma. The CDR3 runs from the conserved cysteine through the conserved F or W. The order of the fields is D gene, V gene, clone size, J gene, CDR3 DNA, CDR3 protein. A D gene is named only where the DNA matches it firmly. The size entry is marked missing in some rows and otherwise reads once, few, many or a size class.

NA	TRBV19	NA	TRBJ1-5	TGTGCCAGTACCCCTCTGCAGGGCCATCAGCCCCAGCATTTT	CASTPLQGHQPQHF
NA	TRBV6-5	NA	TRBJ2-7	TGTGCCAGCAGTTTGGCCGGGCCCTGGAGCTACGAGCAGTACTTC	CASSLAGPWSYEQYF
NA	TRBV6-4	NA	TRBJ2-1	TGTGCCAGCCAATACGGACAACCCAGAAACAATGAGCAGTTCTTC	CASQYGQPRNNEQFF
NA	TRBV11-3	NA	TRBJ2-1	TGTGCCAGCAGCTTAGTGGGTAGTCGATACAATGAGCAGTTCTTC	CASSLVGSRYNEQFF
NA	TRBV2	NA	TRBJ2-7	TGTGCCAGCAGTGACAGGCCCTACGAGCAGTACTTC	CASSDRPYEQYF
TRBD1	TRBV5-4	NA	TRBJ2-7	TGTGCCAGCAGCGCCTGGGACAGGGGACTGGCCGAGCAGTACTTC	CASSAWDRGLAEQYF
TRBD2	TRBV19	once	TRBJ2-2	TGTGCCAGTACCGGTGAAAATAGCGGGACCGACTACACCGGGGAGCTGTTTTTT	CASTGENSGTDYTGELFF
TRBD1	TRBV30	NA	TRBJ1-1	TGTGCCTGGAATATCGACAGGGATACTGAAGCTTTCTTT	CAWNIDRDTEAFF
NA	TRBV30	NA	TRBJ1-2	TGTGCCTGGAGTGAAGGGGTTAACTATGGCTACACCTTC	CAWSEGVNYGYTF
NA	TRBV11-2	NA	TRBJ1-2	TGTGCCAGCAGCTTCAAGGGGCGAAGCTATGGCTACACCTTC	CASSFKGRSYGYTF
NA	TRBV27	NA	TRBJ1-6	TGTGCCAGCGGTACATTTGATAATTCACCCCTCCACTTT	CASGTFDNSPLHF